The 25 T cell receptor beta chains reported below all come from one sample, sequenced in a study of T cell clones after liver transplantation. The assay was immunoSEQ multiplex PCR, and TCRdb's table has in-frame clones only and misses some. This table has about 50,000 clones, 55% to 75% appearing once. Sequencing was performed on CD4+ T cells from blood, taken approximately 54 months after liver transplant. The receptors here all came from a human patient who received a liver transplant. The T cells may partly be graft donor cells.

V is TRBV29-1 and J is TRBJ1-2, with 7 bases identical to TRBD1. CDR1 is SQVTM and CDR2 is ANQGSEA in the germline V gene. The CDR3 length is 12 residues. J gave up 7 bases and V 3 bases, and 5 bases lay outside the gene matches. The CDR3 protein is CSVDPYRGGYTF. The CDR3 region has the DNA TGCAGCGTTGACCCTTACAGGGGTGGCTACACCTTC.

The chain employs TRBV19 and TRBJ1-3; unclear D gene. The CDR3 totals 15 residues. The V gene's germline CDR1 is LNHDA and CDR2 SQIVND (reference sequence). V shed 10 bases and J shed 0 bases, with 16 bases lying between them. The CDR3 nucleotides are TGTGCCACCCTTGGAGGACTGAGCTCTGGAAACACCATATATTTT. It encodes CATLGGLSSGNTIYF.

V is TRBV7-3 and J is TRBJ2-7; tentative D call: TRBD2 (6 bases). Trimming took 3 bases from V and 3 from J, leaving 9 bases between them. The CDR3 has 13 residues. Germline CDR1 SGHTA, CDR2 FQGTGA. The DNA for the CDR3 is TGTGCCAGCAGCTTGGAGGAGGGCTACGAGCAGTACTTC. As protein: CASSLEEGYEQYF.

The V gene is TRBV6-5, the J gene TRBJ1-2, with D hard to call. Germline CDR1 MNHEY, CDR2 SVGAGI. The CDR3 has 14 amino acids. Trimming cost V 0 bases and J 8 bases, with 13 bases left between them. The CDR3 loop is CASSYSSRQSGYTF. The DNA of the CDR3 is TGTGCCAGCAGTTACTCGAGTCGCCAGAGCGGCTACACCTTC.

This clone was seen more than once but under ten times. CDR3 protein: CASSADRWGYGYTF. The CDR3 DNA sequence: TGTGCCAGCAGTGCGGACAGGTGGGGCTATGGCTACACCTTC. This chain connects TRBV6-4 to TRBJ1-2; 7 bases line up with TRBD1. In germline, CDR1 is MRHNA, CDR2 SNTAGT. The CDR3 length is 14 residues. Losses at the gene ends were 4 bases for V and 4 bases for J; bases not matched to a gene: 6.

The V call is TRBV5-1, the J call TRBJ1-4, with D perhaps matching TRBD1 (5 bases). V was trimmed by 3 bases and J by 5 bases, leaving 14 bases between them. This CDR3 has 15 amino acids. CDR1 is SGHRS, CDR2 YFSETQ, per germline. The CDR3 here is CASSSRGEWNEKLFF. The CDR3 DNA sequence: TGCGCCAGCAGCTCGAGGGGCGAGTGGAATGAAAAACTGTTTTTT.

V usage is TRBV6-4 and J usage is TRBJ2-1; 10 bases fit TRBD1. The V gene end was trimmed by 0 bases and the J gene end by 7 bases; junction bases not matched to a gene: 9. The germline V gene has CDR1 MRHNA and CDR2 SNTAGT. The CDR3 extends over 17 amino acids. CDR3: CASSDSVRDRGKNEQFF. CDR3 nucleotide sequence: TGTGCCAGCAGTGACTCTGTTCGGGACAGGGGAAAAAATGAGCAGTTCTTC.

The chain couples TRBV2 to TRBJ2-2; TRBD1 matches 7 bases. V lost 4 bases and J lost 5; bases outside the gene matches: 10. Per germline, CDR1 SNHLY and CDR2 FYNNEI. The CDR3 sequence is 16 residues long. CDR3 amino acids: CASSAPTGILTGELFF. CDR3 nucleotide sequence: TGTGCCAGCAGTGCCCCGACAGGGATATTGACCGGGGAGCTGTTTTTT.

The chain has TRBV5-1 and TRBJ2-1; 12 bases line up with TRBD2. The V gene's germline CDR1 is SGHRS and CDR2 YFSETQ. The CDR3 runs to 15 residues. V was pared by 1 base and J by 6 bases, with 2 bases of the junction left unmatched. CDR3 in DNA: TGCGCCAGCAGCTTGACTAGCGGGGGGTCCAATGAGCAGTTCTTC. It is translated as CASSLTSGGSNEQFF.

The rearrangement uses TRBV4-1 and TRBJ1-5; no clear D gene. V was trimmed by 5 bases and J by 4 bases, leaving 21 bases between them. Germline CDR1 is MGHRA and CDR2 is YSYEKL. This CDR3 is built from 17 residues. CDR3 in DNA: TGCGCCAGCAGCTTCAGGACGGCCTCGGCTAATAATCAGCCCCAGCATTTT. It specifies CASSFRTASANNQPQHF.

This chain connects TRBV2 to TRBJ2-2, with TRBD1 identical over 11 bases. CDR1 is SNHLY and CDR2 is FYNNEI in the germline V gene. CDR3 length: 16 amino acids. After removal of 6 bases from V and 6 bases from J, the junction contained 9 bases not matched to a gene. Here the CDR3 reads CASSWDRGGIAGELFF. DNA for the CDR3: TGTGCCAGCAGCTGGGACAGGGGGGGAATAGCCGGGGAGCTGTTTTTT.

The rearrangement uses TRBV11-2 and TRBJ2-7; D is undetermined. The CDR3 is made up of 15 amino acids. Germline CDR1 SGHAT, CDR2 FQNNGV. V lost 5 bases to trimming and J lost 4 bases, with 18 bases between them. CDR3 sequence: CASSHISRGAYEQYF. The CDR3 region has the DNA TGTGCCAGCAGCCACATTTCCCGCGGAGCTTACGAGCAGTACTTC. The variable domain in full, with the rest retrieved from reference TRBV11-2 and TRBJ2-7, is EAGVAQSPRYKIIEKRQSVAFWCNPISGHATLYWYQQILGQGPKLLIQFQNNGVVDDSQLPKDRFSAERLKGVDSTLKIQPAKLEDSAVYLCASSHISRGAYEQYFGPGTRLTVT.

The chain couples TRBV6-1 to TRBJ1-2; 9 nucleotides line up with TRBD1. There are 15 residues in the CDR3. V trimming: 5 bases; J trimming: 4 bases; junction bases outside the gene matches: 8. Germline values: CDR1 MNHNS, CDR2 SASEGT. Here the CDR3 DNA reads TGTGCCAGCAGTTTGGGTGGACAGGGGCCCTATGGCTACACCTTC. The encoded protein is CASSLGGQGPYGYTF.

This clone has more than one count but fewer than ten. The DNA for the CDR3 is TGTGCCAGCAGGCGGGGGGTCGATAATTCACCCCTCCACTTT. Protein product: CASRRGVDNSPLHF. V gene TRBV27 combines with J gene TRBJ1-6, with D perhaps matching TRBD1 (5 bases). The length of the CDR3 is 14 residues. Trimming pared 6 bases from V and 5 bases from J, leaving 11 bases between. The germline CDR1 and CDR2 sequences are MNHEY and SMNVEV (reference sequence).

This clone has just one count. The gene calls are TRBV6-5 and TRBJ2-5; possibly TRBD2 for D (5 bases). Germline V gene sequence: CDR1 MNHEY, CDR2 SVGAGI. The length of the CDR3 is 13 residues. V lost 6 bases to trimming and J lost 6 bases, with 14 bases between them. The CDR3 here is CASSPPGVKTQYF. CDR3 sequence (DNA): TGTGCCAGCAGCCCCCCCGGGGTAAAGACCCAGTACTTC.

This clone was recorded once. The V gene is TRBV29-1, the J gene TRBJ2-7; TRBD2 is a possible D gene (5 bases). Trimming stripped 6 bases from V and 5 bases from J, with 17 bases between. Germline-derived CDR1 and CDR2 are SQVTM and ANQGSEA. The CDR3 contains 13 residues. CDR3 DNA sequence: TGCAGCGTCCGGCCCCGGGATTCCCACGAGCAGTACTTC. Its protein is CSVRPRDSHEQYF.

The chain joins TRBV9 to TRBJ1-6, with a possible D match to TRBD1 (6 bases). CDR1 SGDLS and CDR2 YYNGEE come from the germline V gene. V was shortened by 4 bases and J by 8 bases, with 13 bases between the two germline ends. The CDR3 length is 14 residues. The DNA of the CDR3 is TGTGCCAGCAGCTTCAGGGGCGGGGATTCACCCCTCCACTTT. This sequence encodes CASSFRGGDSPLHF. Full variable domain (outside the CDR3, taken from reference TRBV9 and TRBJ1-6): DSGVTQTPKHLITATGQRVTLRCSPRSGDLSVYWYQQSLDQGLQFLIQYYNGEERAKGNILERFSAQQFPDLHSELNLSSLELGDSALYFCASSFRGGDSPLHFGNGTRLTVT.

This chain connects TRBV28 to TRBJ1-5, with 8 bases aligning to TRBD1. Unmatched junction bases numbered 11, after V lost 5 bases and J lost 2 bases. This CDR3 has 17 residues. In germline, CDR1 is MDHEN, CDR2 SYDVKM. CDR3 DNA sequence: TGTGCCAGCAGTCCAATTAGACAGGGGAGAGGCAATCAGCCCCAGCATTTT. The encoded protein is CASSPIRQGRGNQPQHF.

The J gene is TRBJ1-4, the V gene TRBV2, with 7 positions matching TRBD1. Germline loops: CDR1 SNHLY, CDR2 FYNNEI. The CDR3 loop spans 14 amino acids. Unmatched junction bases numbered 5, after V lost 5 bases and J lost 5 bases. CDR3 region: CASSSGQLNEKLFF. The DNA for the CDR3 is TGTGCCAGCAGTTCGGGACAGTTAAATGAAAAACTGTTTTTT.

J is TRBJ1-6 and V is TRBV10-3, with D hard to call. Deletions cut 2 bases from V and 5 bases from J, with 7 bases between. Germline V gives CDR1 ENHRY, CDR2 SYGVKD. The CDR3 covers 14 residues. CDR3 sequence: CAISELPNNSPLHF. DNA for the CDR3: TGTGCCATCAGTGAGCTTCCAAATAATTCACCCCTCCACTTT.

The genes are TRBV5-6 and TRBJ1-4, with TRBD1 matching 7 bases. V lost 4 bases, J lost 8 bases, and 8 bases stayed unmatched. The CDR3 runs to 14 residues. Germline CDR1 and CDR2: SGHDT and YYEEEE. The CDR3 coding sequence is TGTGCCAGCAGCCGACAGGGATTGAGGGAAAAACTGTTTTTT. As protein: CASSRQGLREKLFF. Together with reference TRBV5-6 and TRBJ1-4, the CDR3 gives the full variable domain: DAGVTQSPTHLIKTRGQQVTLRCSPKSGHDTVSWYQQALGQGPQFIFQYYEEEERQRGNFPDRFSGHQFPNYSSELNVNALLLGDSALYLCASSRQGLREKLFFGSGTQLSVL.

CDR3 nucleotide sequence: TGCGCCAGCAGAAAGTCTAGCGGGGTGACCTACAATGAGCAGTTCTTC. Amino acids: CASRKSSGVTYNEQFF. This rearrangement joins TRBV5-1 to TRBJ2-1; 9 nucleotides agree with TRBD2. The trim removed 5 bases at V and 2 bases at J, leaving 8 bases unmatched. CDR3 length equals 16 residues. CDR1 and CDR2 from the germline V gene are SGHRS and YFSETQ.

The chain joins TRBV9 to TRBJ2-2; TRBD1 matches at 8 bases. Trimming removed 6 bases from V and 9 bases from J; junction bases left unmatched: 10. The germline V gene encodes CDR1 SGDLS and CDR2 YYNGEE. This CDR3 has 14 amino acids. The CDR3 loop reads CASTGTGSIRELFF. For the CDR3, the DNA is TGTGCCAGCACCGGGACAGGTTCCATCAGGGAGCTGTTTTTT.

The chain joins TRBV7-9 to TRBJ2-3; D assignment may be TRBD1 or TRBD2 (5 bases each). V lost 3 bases and J 4 bases, leaving 11 bases between the germline ends. The CDR3 covers 14 residues. The germline V gene encodes CDR1 SEHNR and CDR2 FQNEAQ (reference sequence). The CDR3 protein is CASSFLTGPDTQYF. The CDR3 DNA is TGTGCCAGCAGCTTCCTGACGGGGCCAGATACGCAGTATTTT.

This clone is a singleton in its sample. The V and J genes are TRBV28 and TRBJ2-7; 8 bases map to TRBD1. Trimming removed 5 bases from V and 1 base from J; junction bases left unmatched: 10. Germline V gene sequence: CDR1 MDHEN, CDR2 SYDVKM. The CDR3 has 16 amino acids. In DNA form, the CDR3 reads TGTGCCAGCAGTGAAAACGGACAGGGAAGATCCTACGAGCAGTACTTC. Residues: CASSENGQGRSYEQYF.